Detailed here is one T cell receptor beta chain. The antigen is unknown. This CDR3 has 15 residues. CDR1 is MGHRA, CDR2 YSYEKL, per germline. V was clipped by 1 base and J by 0 bases, with 7 bases between them. Assay: immunoSEQ multiplex PCR; the TCRdb copy retains only in-frame clones and omits some. The table includes millions of clones, 85% to 95% detected once. This entry comes from a study of shared clonotypes between healthy human individuals. General study results and limits: The donor pool, a small one, limited the genetic and exposure-history diversity represented.

Donors, healthy HIV-negative adults, lacked recent acute infections or vaccinations. Sequencing was performed on naive CD4+ T cells from PBMCs. Documented subset: CD45RA+ positively selected. The rearrangement uses TRBV4-1 and TRBJ1-3; no reliable D call. This receptor was identified in a young man in good health. Some clones in this sample may be carry-over from other donors' samples. The CDR3 DNA follows: TGCGCCAGCAGCCAAGGCCAGGCCTCTGGAAACACCATATATTTT. Amino acid sequence: CASSQGQASGNTIYF.